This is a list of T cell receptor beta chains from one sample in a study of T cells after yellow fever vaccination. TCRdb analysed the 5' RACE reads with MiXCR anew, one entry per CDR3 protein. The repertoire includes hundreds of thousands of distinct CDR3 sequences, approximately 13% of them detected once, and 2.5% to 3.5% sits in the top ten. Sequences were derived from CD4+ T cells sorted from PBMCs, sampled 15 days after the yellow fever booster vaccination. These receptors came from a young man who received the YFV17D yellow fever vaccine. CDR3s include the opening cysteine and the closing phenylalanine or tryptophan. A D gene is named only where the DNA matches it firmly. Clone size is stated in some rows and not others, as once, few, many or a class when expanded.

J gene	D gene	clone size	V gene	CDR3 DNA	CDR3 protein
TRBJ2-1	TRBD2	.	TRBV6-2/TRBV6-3	TGTGCCAGCAACCTCGGGGGGGCTGGATACAATGAGCAGTTCTTC	CASNLGGAGYNEQFF
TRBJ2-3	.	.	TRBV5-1	TGCGCCAGCAGCTCAAACCAGGGGACAGATACGCAGTATTTT	CASSSNQGTDTQYF
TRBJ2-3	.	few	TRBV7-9	TGTGCCAGCAGCTTAGAAGCGGCAACAGATACGCAGTATTTT	CASSLEAATDTQYF
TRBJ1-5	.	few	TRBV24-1	TGTGCCACCAGTGATTCCAGGGATCAGCCCCAGCATTTT	CATSDSRDQPQHF
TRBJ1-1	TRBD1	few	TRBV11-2	TGTGCCAGCAGCTTAGAATGGGGACAGGGCACTGAAGCTTTCTTT	CASSLEWGQGTEAFF
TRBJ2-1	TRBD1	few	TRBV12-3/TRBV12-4	TGTGCCAGCAGTCCACATCGAACCGGGACAGGGGGCAGGAATGAGCAGTTCTTC	CASSPHRTGTGGRNEQFF
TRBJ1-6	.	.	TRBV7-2	TGTGCCAGCAGCTTACCGGTTGACTCACCCCTCCACTTT	CASSLPVDSPLHF
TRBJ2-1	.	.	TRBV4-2	TGTGCCAGCAGCCAAGTCACTCCGGGGCATGAGCAGTTCTTC	CASSQVTPGHEQFF
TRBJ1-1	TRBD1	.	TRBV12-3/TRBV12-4	TGTGCCAGCAGGTCTCAGGGGGTTAGGACTGAAGCTTTCTTT	CASRSQGVRTEAFF
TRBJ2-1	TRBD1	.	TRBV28	TGTGCCAGCAGCGAGACCTCAGGGGGTTTCCACAATGAGCAGTTCTTC	CASSETSGGFHNEQFF
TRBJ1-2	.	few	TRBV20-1	TGCAGTGCTGACCCCCCTCAGGGCGAGGATGGCTACACCTTC	CSADPPQGEDGYTF
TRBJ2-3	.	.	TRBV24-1	TGTGCCACCAGCCGGGACCGCGAGGGTGGTACGCAGTATTTT	CATSRDREGGTQYF
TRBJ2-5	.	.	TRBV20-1	TGCAGTGCTGTCGGCCACCAAGAGACCCAGTACTTC	CSAVGHQETQYF
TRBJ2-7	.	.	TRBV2	TGTGCCATCGGTCGGGGGGCGTACTACGAGCAGTACTTC	CAIGRGAYYEQYF
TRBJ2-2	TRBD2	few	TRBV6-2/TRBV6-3	TGTGCCAGCAGTTACATAGCTAGCGGGGGGACCGGGGAGCTGTTTTTT	CASSYIASGGTGELFF
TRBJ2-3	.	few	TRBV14	TGTGCCAGCAGCCACCAGGGGGGAGATACGCAGTATTTT	CASSHQGGDTQYF
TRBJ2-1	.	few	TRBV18	TGTGCCAGCTCACCAGTGCCGACAGGAGACCTTTACAATGAGCAGTTCTTC	CASSPVPTGDLYNEQFF
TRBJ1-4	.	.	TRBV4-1	TGCGCCAGCAGGAAGACCGGGACTGGGACTGAAAAACTGTTTTTT	CASRKTGTGTEKLFF
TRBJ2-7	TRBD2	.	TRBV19	TGTGCCAGTAGTATAGGCCCAGCGGGGGCGTACGAGCAGTACTTC	CASSIGPAGAYEQYF
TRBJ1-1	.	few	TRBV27	TGTGCCAGCAGTTTATTTCGGCACACTGAAGCTTTCTTT	CASSLFRHTEAFF
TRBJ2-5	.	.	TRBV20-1	TGCAGTGCTAGAGATCCGACAGGGAGGGAGACCCAGTACTTC	CSARDPTGRETQYF
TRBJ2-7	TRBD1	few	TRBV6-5	TGTGCCAGCAGTCGTCCGGGTGCAGGGGGCAGCGAGCAGTACTTC	CASSRPGAGGSEQYF
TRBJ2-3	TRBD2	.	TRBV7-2	TGTGCCAGCAGCTTACGGGGGGTTGCAGATACGCAGTATTTT	CASSLRGVADTQYF
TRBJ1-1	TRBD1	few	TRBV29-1	TGCAGCGCCTCGGGACAGATGAACACTGAAGCTTTCTTT	CSASGQMNTEAFF
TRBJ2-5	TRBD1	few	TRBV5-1	TGCGCCAGCAGCCTAGGACAGGTCGAGACCCAGTACTTC	CASSLGQVETQYF
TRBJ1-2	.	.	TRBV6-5	TGTGCCAGCAGTTACTCGTTGGCGACCTATGGCTACACCTTC	CASSYSLATYGYTF
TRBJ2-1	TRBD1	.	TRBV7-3	TGTGCCAGCAGCTTACAGGGGGCGGCTTTCAATGAGCAGTTCTTC	CASSLQGAAFNEQFF
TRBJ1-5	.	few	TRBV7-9	TGTGCCAGCAGCTATGGGGCTAGCCCCCAGCATTTT	CASSYGASPQHF
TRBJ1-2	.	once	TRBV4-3	TGCGCCAGCAGCCGGGGGCCGGGGGCTGGCTACACCTTC	CASSRGPGAGYTF
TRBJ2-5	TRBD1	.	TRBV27	TGTGCCAGCAGGCAGGGGGCGGCGGAGACCCAGTACTTC	CASRQGAAETQYF
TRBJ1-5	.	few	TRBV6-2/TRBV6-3	TGTGCCAGCAGTCGGGACGGATATAGCAATCAGCCCCAGCATTTT	CASSRDGYSNQPQHF
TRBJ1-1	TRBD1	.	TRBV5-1	TGCGCCAGCACCGGACAGGCTGAAGCTTTCTTT	CASTGQAEAFF
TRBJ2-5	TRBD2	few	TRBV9	TGTGCCAGCAGCGTAGCTCCCGCGGGGGGGCAAGAGACCCAGTACTTC	CASSVAPAGGQETQYF
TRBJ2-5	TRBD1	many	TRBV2	TGTGCCAGCAGTCCGGACAGGAACCAAGAGACCCAGTACTTC	CASSPDRNQETQYF
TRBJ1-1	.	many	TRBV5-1	TGCGCCAGCAAGTATAGCTCAATCACTGAAGCTTTCTTT	CASKYSSITEAFF
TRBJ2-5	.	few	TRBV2	TGTGCCAGCAGTGAGGGGTTAGCGGCCCAAGAGACCCAGTACTTC	CASSEGLAAQETQYF
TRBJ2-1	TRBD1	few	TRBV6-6	TGTGCCAGCAGTACAGAAGGGTCGAGGGGGCGCGATGAGCAGTTCTTC	CASSTEGSRGRDEQFF
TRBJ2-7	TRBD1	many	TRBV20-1	TGCAGTGCTAGAGATTGGACAGGGGACGAGCAGTACTTC	CSARDWTGDEQYF
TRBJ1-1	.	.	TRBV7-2	TGTGCCAGCAGCTTCGGCCCCGTGGACACTGAAGCTTTCTTT	CASSFGPVDTEAFF
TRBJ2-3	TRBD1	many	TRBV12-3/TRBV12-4	TGTGCCAGCAGTTGGGGACAGCGCCTCACAGATACGCAGTATTTT	CASSWGQRLTDTQYF
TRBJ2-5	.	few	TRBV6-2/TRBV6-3	TGTGCCAGCAGCCATAACCGGGACCAAGAGACCCAGTACTTC	CASSHNRDQETQYF
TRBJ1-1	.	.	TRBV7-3	TGTGCCAGCAGCTCAGACAAGAACACTGAAGCTTTCTTT	CASSSDKNTEAFF
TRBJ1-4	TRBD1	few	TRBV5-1	TGCGCCAGCAGCTTGTCCAGGGGGGCAACTAATGAAAAACTGTTTTTT	CASSLSRGATNEKLFF
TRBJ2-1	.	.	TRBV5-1	TGCGCCAGCGGTCAGGGGAGCTCCTACAATGAGCAGTTCTTC	CASGQGSSYNEQFF
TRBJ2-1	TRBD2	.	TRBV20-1	TGCAGTGCTAGAGTAGGGACTAGCGGGGGGGAGCAGTTCTTC	CSARVGTSGGEQFF
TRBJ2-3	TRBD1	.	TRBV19	TGTGCCAGTAGTTCAGGGACAGGGGGATCAGATACGCAGTATTTT	CASSSGTGGSDTQYF